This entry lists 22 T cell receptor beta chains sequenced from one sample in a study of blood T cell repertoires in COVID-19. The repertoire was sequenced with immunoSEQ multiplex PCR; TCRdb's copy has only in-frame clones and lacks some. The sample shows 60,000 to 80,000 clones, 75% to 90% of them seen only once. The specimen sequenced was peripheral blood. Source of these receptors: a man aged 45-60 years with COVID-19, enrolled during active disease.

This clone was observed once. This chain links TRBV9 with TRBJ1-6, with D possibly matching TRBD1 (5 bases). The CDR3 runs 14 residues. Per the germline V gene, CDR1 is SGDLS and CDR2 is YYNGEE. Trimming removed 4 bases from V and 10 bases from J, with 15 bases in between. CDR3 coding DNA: TGTGCCAGCAGCCCAGGGCGGTACGGGTCACCCCTCCACTTT. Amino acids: CASSPGRYGSPLHF.

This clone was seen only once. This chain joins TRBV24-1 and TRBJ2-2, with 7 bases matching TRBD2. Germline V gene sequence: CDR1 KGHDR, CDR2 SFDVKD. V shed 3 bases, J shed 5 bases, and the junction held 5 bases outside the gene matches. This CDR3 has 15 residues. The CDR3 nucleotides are TGTGCCACCAGTGATCCACGGCGGGAGACCGGGGAGCTGTTTTTT. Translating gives CATSDPRRETGELFF.

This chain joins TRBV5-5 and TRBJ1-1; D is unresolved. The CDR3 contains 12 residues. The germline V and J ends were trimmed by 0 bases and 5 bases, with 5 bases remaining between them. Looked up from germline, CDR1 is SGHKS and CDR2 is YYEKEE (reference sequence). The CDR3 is CASSLVGTEAFF. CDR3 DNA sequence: TGTGCCAGCAGCTTGGTCGGGACTGAAGCTTTCTTT.

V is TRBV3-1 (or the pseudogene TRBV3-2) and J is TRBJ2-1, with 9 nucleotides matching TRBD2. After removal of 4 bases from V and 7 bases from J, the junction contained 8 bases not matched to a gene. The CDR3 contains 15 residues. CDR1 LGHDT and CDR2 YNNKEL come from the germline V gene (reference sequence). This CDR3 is CASSRSGRTENEQFF. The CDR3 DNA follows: TGTGCCAGCAGCCGTAGCGGGAGAACGGAGAATGAGCAGTTCTTC.

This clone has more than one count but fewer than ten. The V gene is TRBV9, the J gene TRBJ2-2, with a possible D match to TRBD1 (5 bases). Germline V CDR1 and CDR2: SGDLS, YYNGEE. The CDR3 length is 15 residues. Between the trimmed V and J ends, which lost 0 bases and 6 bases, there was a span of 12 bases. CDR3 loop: CASSVGQGIAGELFF. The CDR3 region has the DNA TGTGCCAGCAGCGTAGGTCAGGGAATCGCCGGGGAGCTGTTTTTT. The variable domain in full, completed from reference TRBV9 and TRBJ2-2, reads DSGVTQTPKHLITATGQRVTLRCSPRSGDLSVYWYQQSLDQGLQFLIQYYNGEERAKGNILERFSAQQFPDLHSELNLSSLELGDSALYFCASSVGQGIAGELFFGEGSRLTVL.

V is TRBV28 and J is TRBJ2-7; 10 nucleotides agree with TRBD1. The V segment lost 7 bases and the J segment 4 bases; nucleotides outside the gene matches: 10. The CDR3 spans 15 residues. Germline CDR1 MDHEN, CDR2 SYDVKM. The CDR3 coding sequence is TGTGCCAGCACCCAGGGGGGACAGGGGTCTTACGAGCAGTACTTC. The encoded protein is CASTQGGQGSYEQYF.

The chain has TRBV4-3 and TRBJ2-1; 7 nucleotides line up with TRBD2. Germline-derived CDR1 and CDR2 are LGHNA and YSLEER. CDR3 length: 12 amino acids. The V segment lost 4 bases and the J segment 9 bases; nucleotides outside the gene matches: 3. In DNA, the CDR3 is TGCGCCAGCAGCCGGGGGAGGGCTGAGCAGTTCTTC. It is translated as CASSRGRAEQFF.

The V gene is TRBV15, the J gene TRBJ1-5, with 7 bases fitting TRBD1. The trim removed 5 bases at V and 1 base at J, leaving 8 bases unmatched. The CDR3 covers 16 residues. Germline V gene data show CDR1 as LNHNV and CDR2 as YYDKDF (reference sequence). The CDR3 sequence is CATSVPTGVSNQPQHF. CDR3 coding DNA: TGTGCCACCAGCGTTCCTACAGGGGTCAGCAATCAGCCCCAGCATTTT. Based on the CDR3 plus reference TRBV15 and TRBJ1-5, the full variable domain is DAMVIQNPRYQVTQFGKPVTLSCSQTLNHNVMYWYQQKSSQAPKLLFHYYDKDFNNEADTPDNFQSRRPNTSFCFLDIRSPGLGDTAMYLCATSVPTGVSNQPQHFGDGTRLSIL.

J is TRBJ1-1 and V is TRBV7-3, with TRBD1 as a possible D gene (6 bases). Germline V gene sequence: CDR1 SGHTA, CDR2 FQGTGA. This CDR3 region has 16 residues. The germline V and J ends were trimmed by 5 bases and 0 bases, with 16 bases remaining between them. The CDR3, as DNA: TGTGCCAGCAGCCCAATGGGGGGGCCGGTGAACACTGAAGCTTTCTTT. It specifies CASSPMGGPVNTEAFF.

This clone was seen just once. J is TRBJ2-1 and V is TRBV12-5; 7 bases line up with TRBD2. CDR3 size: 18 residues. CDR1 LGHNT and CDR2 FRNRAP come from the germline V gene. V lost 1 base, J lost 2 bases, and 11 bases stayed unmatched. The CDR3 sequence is CASGLAMGGRDPYNEQFF. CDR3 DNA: TGTGCTAGTGGTTTGGCGATGGGGGGGAGGGATCCCTACAATGAGCAGTTCTTC.

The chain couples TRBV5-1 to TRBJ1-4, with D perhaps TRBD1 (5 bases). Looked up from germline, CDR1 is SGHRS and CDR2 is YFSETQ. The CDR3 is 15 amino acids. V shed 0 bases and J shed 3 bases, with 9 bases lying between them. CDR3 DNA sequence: TGCGCCAGCAGCTTGGCGGCGGGGGCTAATGAAAAACTGTTTTTT. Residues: CASSLAAGANEKLFF.

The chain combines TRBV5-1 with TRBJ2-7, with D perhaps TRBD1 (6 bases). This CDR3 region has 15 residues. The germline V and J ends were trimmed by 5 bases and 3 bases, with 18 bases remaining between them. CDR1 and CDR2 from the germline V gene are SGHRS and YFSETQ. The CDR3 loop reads CASRTRDIGNYEQYF. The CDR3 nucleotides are TGCGCCAGCAGGACGAGGGACATCGGAAACTACGAGCAGTACTTC.

CDR3: CASSHKTATEAFF. The CDR3 DNA is TGTGCCAGCAGCCATAAGACTGCGACTGAAGCTTTCTTT. V and J are TRBV6-5 and TRBJ1-1; D unclear. Trimming stripped 6 bases from V and 5 bases from J, with 13 bases between. CDR3 length: 13 residues. Germline V gene lookup returns CDR1 MNHEY and CDR2 SVGAGI.

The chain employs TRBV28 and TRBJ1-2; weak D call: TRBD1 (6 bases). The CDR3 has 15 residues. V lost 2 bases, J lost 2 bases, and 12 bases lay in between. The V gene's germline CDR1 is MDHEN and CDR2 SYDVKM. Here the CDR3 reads CASSLVAGQNYGYTF. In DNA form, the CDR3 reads TGTGCCAGCAGTTTAGTCGCCGGACAGAACTATGGCTACACCTTC.

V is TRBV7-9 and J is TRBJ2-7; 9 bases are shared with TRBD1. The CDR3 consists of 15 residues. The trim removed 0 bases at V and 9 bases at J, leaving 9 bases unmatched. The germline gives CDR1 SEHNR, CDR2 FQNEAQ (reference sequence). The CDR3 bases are TGTGCCAGCAGCTTAGCCCCACAGGGGGCGTCGGGGCAGTACTTC. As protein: CASSLAPQGASGQYF.

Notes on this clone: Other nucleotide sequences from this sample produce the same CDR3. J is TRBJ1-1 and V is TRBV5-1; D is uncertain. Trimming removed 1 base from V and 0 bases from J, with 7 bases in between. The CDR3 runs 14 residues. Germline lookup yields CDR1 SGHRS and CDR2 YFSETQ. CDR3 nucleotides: TGCGCCAGCAGCTTGCAGTCAGTGAACACTGAAGCTTTCTTT. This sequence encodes CASSLQSVNTEAFF.

DNA for the CDR3: TGTGCCAGCAGGGTTCAGGGAGGGTACCCCGAGCAGTACTTC. Its translation is CASRVQGGYPEQYF. This rearrangement joins TRBV28 to TRBJ2-7, with 7 positions matching TRBD2. J gave up 6 bases and V 6 bases, and 11 bases lay outside the gene matches. The V gene's germline CDR1 is MDHEN and CDR2 SYDVKM. The CDR3 totals 14 residues.

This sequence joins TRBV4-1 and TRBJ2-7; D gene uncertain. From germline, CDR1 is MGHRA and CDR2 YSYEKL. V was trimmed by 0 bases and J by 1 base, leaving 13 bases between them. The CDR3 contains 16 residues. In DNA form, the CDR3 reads TGCGCCAGCAGCCAAGACCCCGCAGCGAGTTCCTACGAGCAGTACTTC. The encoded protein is CASSQDPAASSYEQYF.

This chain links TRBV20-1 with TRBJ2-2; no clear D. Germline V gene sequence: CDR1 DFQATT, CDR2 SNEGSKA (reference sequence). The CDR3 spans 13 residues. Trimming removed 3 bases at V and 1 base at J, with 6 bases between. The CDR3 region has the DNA TGCAGTGCTAGTTCCAGGAACACCGGGGAGCTGTTTTTT. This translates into CSASSRNTGELFF.

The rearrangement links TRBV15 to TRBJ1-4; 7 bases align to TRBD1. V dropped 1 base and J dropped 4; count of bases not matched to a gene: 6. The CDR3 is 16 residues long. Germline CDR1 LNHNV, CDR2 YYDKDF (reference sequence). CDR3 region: CATSRGQGVSNEKLFF. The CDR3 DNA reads TGTGCCACCAGCAGAGGGCAGGGGGTTAGTAATGAAAAACTGTTTTTT.

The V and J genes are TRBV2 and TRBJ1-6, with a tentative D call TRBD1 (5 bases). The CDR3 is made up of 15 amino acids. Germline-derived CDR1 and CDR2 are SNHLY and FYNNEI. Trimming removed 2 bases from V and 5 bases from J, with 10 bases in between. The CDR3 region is CASSERSRDNSPLHF. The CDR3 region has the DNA TGTGCCAGCAGTGAACGTAGCAGGGATAATTCACCCCTCCACTTT. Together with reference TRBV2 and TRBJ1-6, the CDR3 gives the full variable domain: EPEVTQTPSHQVTQMGQEVILRCVPISNHLYFYWYRQILGQKVEFLVSFYNNEISEKSEIFDDQFSVERPDGSNFTLKIRSTKLEDSAMYFCASSERSRDNSPLHFGNGTRLTVT.

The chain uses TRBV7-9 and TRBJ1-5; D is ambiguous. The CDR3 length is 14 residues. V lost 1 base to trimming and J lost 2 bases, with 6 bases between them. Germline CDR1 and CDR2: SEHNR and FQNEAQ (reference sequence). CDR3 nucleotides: TGTGCCAGCAGCTTAGGCCCAGGCAATCAGCCCCAGCATTTT. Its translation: CASSLGPGNQPQHF.